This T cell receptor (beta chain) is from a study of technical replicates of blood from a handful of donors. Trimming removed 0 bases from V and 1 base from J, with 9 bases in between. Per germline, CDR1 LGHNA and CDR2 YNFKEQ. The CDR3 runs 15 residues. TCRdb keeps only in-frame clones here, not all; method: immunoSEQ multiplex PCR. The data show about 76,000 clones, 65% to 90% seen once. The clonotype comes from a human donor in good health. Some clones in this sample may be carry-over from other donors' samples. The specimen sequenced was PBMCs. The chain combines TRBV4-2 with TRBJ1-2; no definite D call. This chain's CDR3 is CASSQELTSNYGYTF. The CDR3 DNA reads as TGTGCCAGCAGCCAAGAGTTAACAAGTAACTATGGCTACACCTTC.